The text below deals with one T cell receptor beta chain. The sample comes from a study of blood T cell repertoires in COVID-19. Study at large: Whether acute or convalescent, the COVID-19 samples came from the United States, Italy and Spain. T cells, B-cell-depleted T cells, or PBMCs supplied cDNA or gDNA.

Original handling: For nucleated cells, counts were estimated from reference gene primer amplification. TCRdb's copy holds only in-frame clones and misses some; the assay was immunoSEQ multiplex PCR. V and J calls and clone size follow that table, whereas D and trimming were derived from the DNA. In the table there are 72,000 or so clones, 80% to 95% of which are singletons. This CDR3 comprises 15 residues. The V and J ends lost 2 bases and 0 bases, in that order; junction bases with no gene match: 3. Germline V gene lookup returns CDR1 SNHLY and CDR2 FYNNEI. The chain joins TRBV2 to TRBJ2-7; 8 nucleotides match TRBD2. Source material: peripheral blood. This receptor was identified in a woman older than 75 with acute or convalescent COVID-19. This CDR3 reads CASSERGLVSYEQYF. In nucleotides, the CDR3 is TGTGCCAGCAGTGAAAGGGGACTAGTCTCCTACGAGCAGTACTTC.